The 9 T cell receptor beta chains listed next were all sequenced from one sample in a study of blood T cell repertoires in COVID-19. Clones were sequenced by immunoSEQ multiplex PCR, and TCRdb holds only the in-frame ones, with some missing. The table records some 230,000 clones, 80% to 85% of them present only once. Sequenced: peripheral blood. These receptors came from a woman aged 55-69 years with acute or convalescent COVID-19.

In its sample, this clone was seen once. V gene TRBV27 combines with J gene TRBJ1-4; tentative D call: TRBD1 (5 bases). Germline V gene sequence: CDR1 MNHEY, CDR2 SMNVEV (reference sequence). The CDR3 runs to 14 residues. The V end lost 3 bases, the J end lost 3 bases, and 8 bases lay between the germline ends. CDR3 sequence: CASSFSGANEKLFF. As DNA, the CDR3 is TGTGCCAGCAGTTTCTCGGGGGCTAATGAAAAACTGTTTTTT. The whole variable domain, remainder taken from reference TRBV27 and TRBJ1-4, is EAQVTQNPRYLITVTGKKLTVTCSQNMNHEYMSWYRQDPGLGLRQIYYSMNVEVTDKGDVPEGYKVSRKEKRNFPLILESPSPNQTSLYFCASSFSGANEKLFFGSGTQLSVL.

The chain recombines TRBV19 with TRBJ1-4, with D perhaps matching TRBD1 (6 bases). The germline gives CDR1 LNHDA, CDR2 SQIVND (reference sequence). The CDR3 runs 19 residues. Trimming removed 1 base at V and 10 bases at J, with 28 bases between. CDR3 in amino acids: CASSIGGGAGNLKRAKLFF. The CDR3 DNA sequence: TGTGCCAGTAGTATAGGCGGGGGCGCCGGCAATTTGAAGCGGGCAAAACTGTTTTTT.

This chain links TRBV18 with TRBJ1-1; the D is unclear. The CDR3 contains 13 residues. Trimming removed 5 bases from V and 0 bases from J, with 7 bases in between. CDR1 KGHSH and CDR2 LQKENI come from the germline V gene. In DNA, the CDR3 is TGTGCCAGCTCAGACTCCATGAACACTGAAGCTTTCTTT. Translated, it gives CASSDSMNTEAFF.

This clone was recorded once. The chain is built from TRBV30 and TRBJ2-7, with D hard to call. V was clipped by 1 base and J by 1 base, with 2 bases between them. Germline V gives CDR1 GTSNPN, CDR2 SVGIG (reference sequence). The CDR3 runs 11 residues. The CDR3 is CAWSASYEQYF. The CDR3 DNA sequence: TGTGCCTGGAGTGCGTCCTACGAGCAGTACTTC.

CDR3 amino acids: CASSEALDRAGYTF. DNA of the CDR3: TGTGCCAGCAGTGAAGCGCTCGACAGGGCTGGCTACACCTTC. The chain is built from TRBV6-1 and TRBJ1-2; the match to TRBD1 covers 7 bases. V gave up 0 bases and J gave up 7 bases; unmatched junction bases: 5. The CDR3 is 14 amino acids. Per germline, CDR1 MNHNS and CDR2 SASEGT.

This rearrangement joins TRBV19 to TRBJ1-1; D is undetermined. V was pared by 5 bases and J by 5 bases, with 9 bases between. The CDR3 spans 12 residues. Germline CDR1 LNHDA, CDR2 SQIVND (reference sequence). CDR3 residues: CASSLETTEAFF. The CDR3 DNA is TGTGCCAGTAGTCTCGAAACAACTGAAGCTTTCTTT.

This chain connects TRBV2 to TRBJ1-6; possible D gene TRBD1, 6 bases. The CDR3 is 14 residues long. Germline values: CDR1 SNHLY, CDR2 FYNNEI. V was cut by 0 bases and J by 13 bases, with 13 bases left in between. The CDR3 DNA reads TGTGCCAGCAGTGAAGCCTCGGGGGGGCGTCCCCTCCACTTT. It specifies CASSEASGGRPLHF.

The rearrangement joins TRBV11-3 to TRBJ2-1, with D possibly matching TRBD1 (6 bases). The CDR3 is made up of 14 amino acids. V lost 1 base and J 4 bases, leaving 8 bases between the germline ends. CDR1 and CDR2 from the germline V gene are SGHNT and YENEEA. CDR3 residues: CASSLGRGYNEQFF. The CDR3 nucleotides read TGTGCCAGCAGCTTAGGCAGGGGTTACAATGAGCAGTTCTTC.

The V gene is TRBV9, the J gene TRBJ1-2; 7 positions match TRBD1. From germline, CDR1 is SGDLS and CDR2 YYNGEE. The CDR3 contains 14 residues. J lost 7 bases, V lost 1 base, and 7 bases had no gene match. CDR3 sequence: CASSVSSTGFGYTF. CDR3 nucleotide sequence: TGTGCCAGCAGCGTATCCTCGACAGGGTTTGGCTACACCTTC.